This T cell receptor (beta chain) was retrieved from a study of persistence of HIV-infected CD4 T cells. This was the immunoSEQ version 4 assay in survey mode. Clones were read by immunoSEQ multiplex PCR, and TCRdb kept only the in-frame ones, dropping some. The table lists just under 65,000 clones, 65% to 80% of them singletons. An overlapping HIV-1 Gag peptide pool stimulated these cells at about 0.91 ug/peptide/mL. CD40L-negative CD69-negative CD45RO-high memory CD4+ T cells were sorted as populations depleted of antigen-responding cells. The CDR3 is made up of 17 amino acids. Trimming cost V 2 bases and J 5 bases, with 19 bases left between them. Per the germline V gene, CDR1 is SGHRS and CDR2 is YFSETQ. In the case of this clone: Its target is not known.

Overall study findings and caveats: Compared with CD3/CD28-stimulated cells, CMV- and Gag-responding cells showed lower TCRbeta richness.

This sequence originates from an adult man with HIV who was CMV-seropositive. Here the sequenced sample was CD4+ T cells sorted from PBMCs after roughly 18-hour stimulation, taken from a patient who received antiretroviral therapy. V is TRBV5-1 and J is TRBJ1-4, with D uncertain. The CDR3 spells CASSLRSSRATNEKLFF. DNA for the CDR3: TGCGCCAGCAGCTTACGTAGCAGTAGGGCTACGAATGAAAAACTGTTTTTT.